This TCR beta chain was identified during a study of OX40 agonist ivuxolimab in advanced cancers. Whole-study context: In this cohort, patients received ivuxolimab, an agonistic anti-OX40 (CD134) antibody. At approximately 83% male, the cohort had a mean age of 60 years, ranging from about 23 to 79. Study results and limitations: Blood T cells, both CD4+ and CD8+, expanded clonally by week 6 at 0.1 to 3.0 mg/kg.

The assay was immunoSEQ multiplex PCR, and TCRdb's table has in-frame clones only and misses some. The profile shows about 35,000 clones, under 85% of them singletons. This clone counts as medium-sized. Its antigen is unidentified. A read error may account for a junction end that differs from germline. This CDR3 has 12 residues. Germline V lookup: CDR1 SGHNT, CDR2 YYREEE (reference sequence). The sample consisted of CD4+ or CD8+ T cells sorted from blood, taken in a trial of the OX40 agonist ivuxolimab. The TCR sequence derives from an adult with an advanced solid tumor such as melanoma, head and neck, liver or kidney cancer. This sequence joins TRBV5-4 and TRBJ2-7, with a possible D match to TRBD1 (5 bases). The CDR3 sequence: CASSAEGAGKDF. In DNA form, the CDR3 reads TGTGCCAGCAGCGCGGAAGGGGCAGGGAAAGACTTC.